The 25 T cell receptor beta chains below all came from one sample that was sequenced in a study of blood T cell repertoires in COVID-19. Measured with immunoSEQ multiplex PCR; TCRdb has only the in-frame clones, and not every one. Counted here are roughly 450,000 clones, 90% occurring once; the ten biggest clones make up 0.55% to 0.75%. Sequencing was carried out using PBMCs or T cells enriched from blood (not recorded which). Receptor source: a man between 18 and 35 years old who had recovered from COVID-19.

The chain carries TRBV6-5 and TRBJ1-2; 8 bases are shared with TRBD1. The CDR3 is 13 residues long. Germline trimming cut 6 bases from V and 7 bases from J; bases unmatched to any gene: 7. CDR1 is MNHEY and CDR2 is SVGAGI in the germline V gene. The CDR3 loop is CASRPDREGGYTF. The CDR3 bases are TGTGCCAGCAGACCGGACAGGGAGGGTGGCTACACCTTC.

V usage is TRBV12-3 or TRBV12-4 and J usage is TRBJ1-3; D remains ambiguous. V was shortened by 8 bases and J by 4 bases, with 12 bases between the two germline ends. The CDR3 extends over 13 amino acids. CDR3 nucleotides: TGTGCCAGCTCCATGAGGCTCGGAAACACCATATATTTT. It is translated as CASSMRLGNTIYF.

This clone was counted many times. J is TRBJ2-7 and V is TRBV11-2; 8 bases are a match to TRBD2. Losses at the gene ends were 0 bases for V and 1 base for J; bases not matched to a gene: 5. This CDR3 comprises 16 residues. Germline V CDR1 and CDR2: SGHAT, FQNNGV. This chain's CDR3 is CASSLDLSGNSYEQYF. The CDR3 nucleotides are TGTGCCAGCAGCTTAGATCTTAGCGGGAATTCCTACGAGCAGTACTTC.

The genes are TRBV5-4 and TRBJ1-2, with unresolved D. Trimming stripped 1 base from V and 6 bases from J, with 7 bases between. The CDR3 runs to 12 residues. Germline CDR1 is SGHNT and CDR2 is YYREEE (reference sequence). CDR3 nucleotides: TGTGCCAGCAGCTTGTCGGGGAATGGCTACACCTTC. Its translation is CASSLSGNGYTF.

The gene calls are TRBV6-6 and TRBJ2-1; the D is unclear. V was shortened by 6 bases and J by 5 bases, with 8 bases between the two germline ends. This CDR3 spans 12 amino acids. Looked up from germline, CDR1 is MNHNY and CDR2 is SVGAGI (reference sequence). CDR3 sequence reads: CASSLPDNEQFF. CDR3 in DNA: TGTGCCAGCAGCCTTCCCGACAATGAGCAGTTCTTC.

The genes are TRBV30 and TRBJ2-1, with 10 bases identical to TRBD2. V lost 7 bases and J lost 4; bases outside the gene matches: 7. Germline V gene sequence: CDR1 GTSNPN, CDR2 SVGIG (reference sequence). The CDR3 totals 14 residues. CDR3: CASSGTSAYNEQFF. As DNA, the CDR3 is TGTGCCTCCTCCGGGACTAGCGCTTACAATGAGCAGTTCTTC.

Here the CDR3 DNA reads TGTGCCAGCAGCGGGGGTGGACTAGCGGACCCACGTCTCGAGCAGTACTTC. Amino acids: CASSGGGLADPRLEQYF. The chain combines TRBV5-5 with TRBJ2-7; TRBD2 matches at 10 bases. Germline V gives CDR1 SGHKS, CDR2 YYEKEE (reference sequence). J lost 6 bases, V lost 4 bases, and 16 bases had no gene match. CDR3 length: 17 amino acids.

CDR3 loop: CASSRGTSGYNEQFF. The CDR3 nucleotides read TGTGCCAGTAGCCGGGGGACTAGCGGTTACAATGAGCAGTTCTTC. The chain employs TRBV19 and TRBJ2-1; 11 nucleotides match TRBD2. Per germline, CDR1 LNHDA and CDR2 SQIVND (reference sequence). With 6 bases clipped from V and 4 bases from J, the junction kept 5 bases outside the gene matches. The CDR3 sequence is 15 residues long.

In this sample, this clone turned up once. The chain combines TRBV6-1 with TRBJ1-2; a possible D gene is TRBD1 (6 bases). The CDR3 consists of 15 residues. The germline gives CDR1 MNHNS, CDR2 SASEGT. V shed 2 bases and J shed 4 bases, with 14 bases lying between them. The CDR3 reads CASSERMQGTYGYTF. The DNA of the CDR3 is TGTGCCAGCAGTGAACGGATGCAGGGGACCTATGGCTACACCTTC.

The CDR3 nucleotides read TGTGCCAGCAGTTTGCAGGGGACCGGGGAGCTGTTTTTT. This gives the protein CASSLQGTGELFF. This chain connects TRBV27 to TRBJ2-2; D may be TRBD1 (6 bases). Trimming shortened V by 3 bases and J by 5 bases, and 7 bases separated the two germline ends. Germline V gene data show CDR1 as MNHEY and CDR2 as SMNVEV (reference sequence). CDR3 size: 13 residues.

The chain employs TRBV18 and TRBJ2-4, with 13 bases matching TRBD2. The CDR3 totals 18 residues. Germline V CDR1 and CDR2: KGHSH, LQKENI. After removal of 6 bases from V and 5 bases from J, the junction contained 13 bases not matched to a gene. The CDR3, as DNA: TGTGCCAGCTCCCTACGGACTAGCGGGAGACTTGAGGAAAACATTCAGTACTTC. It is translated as CASSLRTSGRLEENIQYF.

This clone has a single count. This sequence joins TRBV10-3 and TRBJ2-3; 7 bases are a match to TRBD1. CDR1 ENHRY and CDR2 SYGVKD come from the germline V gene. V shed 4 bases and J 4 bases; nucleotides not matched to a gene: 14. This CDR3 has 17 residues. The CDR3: CAISAGGANTGADTQYF. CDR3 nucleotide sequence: TGTGCCATCAGTGCTGGCGGAGCCAATACAGGGGCAGATACGCAGTATTTT.

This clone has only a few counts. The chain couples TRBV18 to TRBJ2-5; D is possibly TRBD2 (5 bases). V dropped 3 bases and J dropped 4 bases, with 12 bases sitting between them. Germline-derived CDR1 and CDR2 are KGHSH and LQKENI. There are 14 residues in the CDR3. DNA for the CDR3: TGTGCCAGCTCACCCCCGGTTGGGAGAGAGACCCAGTACTTC. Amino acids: CASSPPVGRETQYF.

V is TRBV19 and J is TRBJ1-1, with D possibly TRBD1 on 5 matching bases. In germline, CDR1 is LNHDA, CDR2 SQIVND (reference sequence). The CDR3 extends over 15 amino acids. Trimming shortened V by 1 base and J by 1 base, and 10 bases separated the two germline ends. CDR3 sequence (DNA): TGTGCCAGTAGTATAGGGCGGGGGAGGAACACTGAAGCTTTCTTT. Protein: CASSIGRGRNTEAFF.

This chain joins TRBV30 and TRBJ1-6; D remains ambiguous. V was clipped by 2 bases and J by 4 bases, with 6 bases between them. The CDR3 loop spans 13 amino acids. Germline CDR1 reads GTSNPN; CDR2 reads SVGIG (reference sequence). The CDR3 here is CAWSPGYNSPLHF. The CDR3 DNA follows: TGTGCCTGGAGTCCGGGGTATAATTCACCCCTCCACTTT.

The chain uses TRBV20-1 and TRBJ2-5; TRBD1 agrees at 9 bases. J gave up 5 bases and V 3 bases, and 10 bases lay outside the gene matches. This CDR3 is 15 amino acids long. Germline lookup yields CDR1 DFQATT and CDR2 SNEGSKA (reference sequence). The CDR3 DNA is TGCAGTGCTAGTGGAGACAGGGGGTTCGCGGAGACCCAGTACTTC. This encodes CSASGDRGFAETQYF.

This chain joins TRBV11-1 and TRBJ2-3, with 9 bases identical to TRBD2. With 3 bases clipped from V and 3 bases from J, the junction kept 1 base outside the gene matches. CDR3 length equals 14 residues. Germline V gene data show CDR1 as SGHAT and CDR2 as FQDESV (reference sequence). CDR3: CASSFSGGTDTQYF. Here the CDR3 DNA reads TGTGCCAGCAGCTTTAGCGGGGGAACAGATACGCAGTATTTT.

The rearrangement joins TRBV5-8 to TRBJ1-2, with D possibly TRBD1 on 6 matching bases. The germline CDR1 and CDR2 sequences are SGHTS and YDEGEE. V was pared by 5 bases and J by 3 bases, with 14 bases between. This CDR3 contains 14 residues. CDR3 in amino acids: CASSIGGRHYGYTF. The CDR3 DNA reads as TGTGCCAGCAGTATCGGGGGGCGCCACTATGGCTACACCTTC.

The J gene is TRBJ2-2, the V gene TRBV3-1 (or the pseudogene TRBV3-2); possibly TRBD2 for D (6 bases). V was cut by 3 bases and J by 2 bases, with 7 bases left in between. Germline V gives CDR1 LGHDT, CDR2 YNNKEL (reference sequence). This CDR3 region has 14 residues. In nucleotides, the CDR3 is TGTGCCAGCAGCCACGGGACTAACACCGGGGAGCTGTTTTTT. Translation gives CASSHGTNTGELFF.

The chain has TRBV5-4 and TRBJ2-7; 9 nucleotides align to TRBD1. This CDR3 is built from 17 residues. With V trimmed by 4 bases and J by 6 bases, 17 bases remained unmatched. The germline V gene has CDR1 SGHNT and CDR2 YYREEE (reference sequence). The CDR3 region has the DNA TGTGCCAGCAGCACAGGAGCCAGGGCGGGACAGGGATTCGAGCAGTACTTC. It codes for CASSTGARAGQGFEQYF.

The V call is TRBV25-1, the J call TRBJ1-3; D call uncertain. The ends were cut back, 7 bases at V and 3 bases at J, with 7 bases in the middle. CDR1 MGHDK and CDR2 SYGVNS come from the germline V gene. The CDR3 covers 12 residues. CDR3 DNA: TGTGCCAGCAAAGGGAGTGGAAACACCATATATTTT. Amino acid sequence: CASKGSGNTIYF.

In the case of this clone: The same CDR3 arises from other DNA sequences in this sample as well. CDR3: CASSIDRGNSPLHF. CDR3 nucleotides: TGTGCCAGTAGTATCGACAGGGGGAATTCACCCCTCCACTTT. V and J are TRBV19 and TRBJ1-6; TRBD1 matches 9 bases. From germline, CDR1 is LNHDA and CDR2 SQIVND (reference sequence). The CDR3 totals 14 residues. With V trimmed by 3 bases and J by 7 bases, 1 base remained unmatched.

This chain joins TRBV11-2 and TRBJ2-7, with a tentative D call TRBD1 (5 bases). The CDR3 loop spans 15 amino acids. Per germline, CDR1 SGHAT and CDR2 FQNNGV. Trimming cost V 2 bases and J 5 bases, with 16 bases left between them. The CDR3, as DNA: TGTGCCAGCAGCTTACAGGGTTGGGCCCGGGACGAGCAGTACTTC. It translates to CASSLQGWARDEQYF. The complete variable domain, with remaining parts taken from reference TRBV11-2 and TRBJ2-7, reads EAGVAQSPRYKIIEKRQSVAFWCNPISGHATLYWYQQILGQGPKLLIQFQNNGVVDDSQLPKDRFSAERLKGVDSTLKIQPAKLEDSAVYLCASSLQGWARDEQYFGPGTRLTVT.

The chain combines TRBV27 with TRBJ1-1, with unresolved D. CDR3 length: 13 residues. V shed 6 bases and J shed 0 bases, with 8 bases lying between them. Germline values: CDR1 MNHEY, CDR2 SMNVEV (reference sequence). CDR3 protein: CASRLQMNTEAFF. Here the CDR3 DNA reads TGTGCCAGCAGGCTTCAGATGAACACTGAAGCTTTCTTT.

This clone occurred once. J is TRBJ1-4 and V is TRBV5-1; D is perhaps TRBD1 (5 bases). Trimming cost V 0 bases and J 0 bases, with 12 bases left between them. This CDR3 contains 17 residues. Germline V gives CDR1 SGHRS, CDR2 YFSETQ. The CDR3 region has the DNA TGCGCCAGCAGCTTGGTCACCGGGGGGACAACTAATGAAAAACTGTTTTTT. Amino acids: CASSLVTGGTTNEKLFF.